These 21 T cell receptor beta chains share one sample of origin, sequenced in a study of CD8+ T cells in alopecia areata. The sequencing template was cDNA reverse transcribed from extracted RNA. Measured with immunoSEQ multiplex PCR; TCRdb has only the in-frame clones, and not every one. The table has 50,000 to 70,000 clones, roughly 45% seen once. The specimen was NKG2D-low CD8+ T cells sorted from blood. The receptor source for this set is a human donor with alopecia areata.

This clone was counted a few times. The chain has TRBV23-1 and TRBJ1-1; unclear D gene. TRBV23-1 has ORF status, its function being uncertain. This CDR3 comprises 14 residues. V was cut by 4 bases and J by 1 base, with 10 bases left in between. Here the CDR3 reads CASSPRRTNTEAFF. CDR3 coding DNA: TGCGCCAGCAGTCCTCGACGGACGAACACTGAAGCTTTCTTT.

J is TRBJ2-7 and V is TRBV5-1; 12 positions agree with TRBD2. J gave up 0 bases and V 4 bases, and 14 bases lay outside the gene matches. Germline V gene data show CDR1 as SGHRS and CDR2 as YFSETQ. The CDR3 runs to 19 residues. CDR3 coding DNA: TGCGCCAGCAGCCCTTTCCCTCTAGCGGGGGGGTTGAGCTCCTACGAGCAGTACTTC. It specifies CASSPFPLAGGLSSYEQYF.

The rearrangement links TRBV2 to TRBJ2-5; 10 bases agree with TRBD2. The CDR3 extends over 14 amino acids. In germline, CDR1 is SNHLY, CDR2 FYNNEI. With V trimmed by 7 bases and J by 2 bases, 4 bases remained unmatched. CDR3 region: CASTDSGGQETQYF. Here the CDR3 DNA reads TGTGCCAGCACGGATAGCGGGGGGCAAGAGACCCAGTACTTC.

A single count supports this clone. The V gene is TRBV6-5, the J gene TRBJ2-2; possibly TRBD2 for D (5 bases). Germline CDR1 and CDR2: MNHEY and SVGAGI. This CDR3 has 13 amino acids. V was clipped by 3 bases and J by 7 bases, with 9 bases between them. The DNA of the CDR3 is TGTGCCAGCAGTTATATTGAGGGCGGGGAGCTGTTTTTT. Encoded protein: CASSYIEGGELFF.

By sample share, this clone is medium-sized. The chain couples TRBV7-8 to TRBJ2-1; 8 nucleotides agree with TRBD2. This CDR3 is built from 17 residues. Germline values: CDR1 SGHVS, CDR2 FQNEAQ. The ends lost 6 bases at V and 8 bases at J; junction bases unmatched: 18. CDR3 DNA: TGTGCCAGCAGTTACACGTATCCGGGACTAGAGTCCCATGAGCAGTTCTTC. Translating gives CASSYTYPGLESHEQFF.

The chain is built from TRBV9 and TRBJ2-1; D tentatively reads TRBD1 or TRBD2 (5 bases each). Trimming left V 3 bases short and J 7 bases short, with 14 bases between. The CDR3 covers 14 residues. Per germline, CDR1 SGDLS and CDR2 YYNGEE. The CDR3 reads CASSADGGWNEQFF. Written as DNA, the CDR3 is TGTGCCAGCAGCGCCGATGGGGGTTGGAATGAGCAGTTCTTC. Full variable domain (outside the CDR3, taken from reference TRBV9 and TRBJ2-1): DSGVTQTPKHLITATGQRVTLRCSPRSGDLSVYWYQQSLDQGLQFLIQYYNGEERAKGNILERFSAQQFPDLHSELNLSSLELGDSALYFCASSADGGWNEQFFGPGTRLTVL.

The V call is TRBV29-1, the J call TRBJ2-5; 7 bases match TRBD2. The V gene's germline CDR1 is SQVTM and CDR2 ANQGSEA. With 5 bases clipped from V and 4 bases from J, the junction kept 13 bases outside the gene matches. The CDR3 consists of 15 residues. This CDR3 reads CSVQTSLNSPETQYF. The DNA for the CDR3 is TGCAGCGTTCAGACTAGCCTGAATTCCCCAGAGACCCAGTACTTC.

This clone showed up just a few times. The sample carries other DNA sequences with the same CDR3. The rearrangement uses TRBV9 and TRBJ2-1, with D maybe TRBD2 (5 bases). The CDR3 runs 10 residues. Trimming removed 5 bases at V and 9 bases at J, with 6 bases between. CDR1 and CDR2 (germline): SGDLS, YYNGEE. CDR3 in DNA: TGTGCCAGCAGTGGGAGTGAGCAGTTCTTC. It specifies CASSGSEQFF.

Concerning this clone itself: This same CDR3 is encoded by further DNA sequences in the sample. CDR3 nucleotides: TGCGCCAGCAGCTTGGGAGGGAAGCGGGGGAGCACTGAAGCTTTCTTT. This gives the protein CASSLGGKRGSTEAFF. The chain carries TRBV5-1 and TRBJ1-1; D might be TRBD1 (5 bases). The length of the CDR3 is 16 residues. The germline V gene encodes CDR1 SGHRS and CDR2 YFSETQ. The V end lost 0 bases, the J end lost 4 bases, and 16 bases lay between the germline ends. Looking up the rest from reference TRBV5-1 and TRBJ1-1 gives the full variable domain: KAGVTQTPRYLIKTRGQQVTLSCSPISGHRSVSWYQQTPGQGLQFLFEYFSETQRNKGNFPGRFSGRQFSNSRSEMNVSTLELGDSALYLCASSLGGKRGSTEAFFGQGTRLTVV.

The rearrangement uses TRBV5-6 and TRBJ2-7, with 9 nucleotides matching TRBD1. The CDR3 runs 14 residues. Germline V gene sequence: CDR1 SGHDT, CDR2 YYEEEE. The V and J ends lost 4 bases and 3 bases, in that order; junction bases with no gene match: 5. The CDR3 DNA sequence: TGTGCCAGCAGCGCCCTGGACAGGGGCTACGAGCAGTACTTC. It encodes CASSALDRGYEQYF.

This clone was counted only a few times. The chain employs TRBV7-2 and TRBJ2-3; no clear D. CDR1 and CDR2 (germline): SGHTA, FQGNSA. V was clipped by 7 bases and J by 1 base, with 15 bases between them. The CDR3 loop spans 15 amino acids. The CDR3 loop is CASTPNGGRTDTQYF. In DNA, the CDR3 is TGTGCCAGCACCCCCAACGGTGGGCGCACAGATACGCAGTATTTT. Complete variable domain (other parts from reference TRBV7-2 and TRBJ2-3): GAGVSQSPSNKVTEKGKDVELRCDPISGHTALYWYRQSLGQGLEFLIYFQGNSAPDKSGLPSDRFSAERTGGSVSTLTIQRTQQEDSAVYLCASTPNGGRTDTQYFGPGTRLTVL.

This clone showed up just a few times. The V call is TRBV19, the J call TRBJ1-5; no definite D call. The ends were cut back, 9 bases at V and 1 base at J, with 16 bases in the middle. There are 15 residues in the CDR3. Per the germline V gene, CDR1 is LNHDA and CDR2 is SQIVND (reference sequence). The CDR3 DNA is TGTGCCAGCAAAAGGTTTACAGCCAGCAATCAGCCCCAGCATTTT. This codes for CASKRFTASNQPQHF.

This chain uses TRBV28 with TRBJ2-1; 10 nucleotides line up with TRBD1. Looked up from germline, CDR1 is MDHEN and CDR2 is SYDVKM. Trimming cost V 5 bases and J 10 bases; bases outside gene matches: 8. The CDR3 covers 14 residues. The CDR3 region is CASSPRQGAGEQFF. The CDR3 DNA reads as TGTGCCAGCAGTCCCCGACAGGGGGCGGGGGAGCAGTTCTTC.

The chain links TRBV15 to TRBJ1-2; 8 bases are a match to TRBD1. With 8 bases clipped from V and 2 bases from J, the junction kept 13 bases outside the gene matches. Germline values: CDR1 LNHNV, CDR2 YYDKDF (reference sequence). CDR3 length: 16 amino acids. The CDR3 nucleotides read TGTGCCACCCAATATCACCAGGACAGGGAAAACTATGGCTACACCTTC. Protein sequence: CATQYHQDRENYGYTF.

The CDR3 DNA follows: TGTGCCAGCAGTGACACTAGCGGATCCTACGAGCAGTACTTC. This sequence encodes CASSDTSGSYEQYF. The chain has TRBV25-1 and TRBJ2-7; TRBD2 aligns across 8 bases. Germline-derived CDR1 and CDR2 are MGHDK and SYGVNS. V lost 3 bases, J lost 1 base, and 2 bases stayed unmatched. The CDR3 loop spans 14 amino acids.

This sequence joins TRBV27 and TRBJ1-1; no clear D. This CDR3 has 14 amino acids. V gave up 5 bases and J gave up 1 base, with 11 bases separating them. Germline CDR1 is MNHEY and CDR2 is SMNVEV (reference sequence). The CDR3 reads CASSLRGGNTEAFF. The CDR3 region has the DNA TGTGCCAGCAGTCTCCGGGGAGGGAACACTGAAGCTTTCTTT.

V usage is TRBV11-2 and J usage is TRBJ2-7, with TRBD2 matching 7 bases. Trimming cost V 6 bases and J 5 bases; bases outside gene matches: 7. The CDR3 is made up of 13 amino acids. From germline, CDR1 is SGHAT and CDR2 FQNNGV. CDR3 region: CASSPNSGDEQYF. CDR3 bases: TGTGCCAGCAGTCCCAACAGCGGGGACGAGCAGTACTTC.

CDR3 DNA sequence: TGCGCCAGCAGCCAAGAAAGAAGTAACACCATATATTTT. Translating gives CASSQERSNTIYF. The V gene is TRBV4-3, the J gene TRBJ1-3; D not certain. This CDR3 comprises 13 residues. With 0 bases removed from V and 7 bases from J, the gap between germline ends came to 7 bases. Looked up from germline, CDR1 is LGHNA and CDR2 is YSLEER.

This clone was recorded a few times. The chain employs TRBV5-1 and TRBJ2-2; no clear D. This CDR3 comprises 13 residues. The ends were cut back, 4 bases at V and 7 bases at J, with 11 bases in the middle. Germline V gives CDR1 SGHRS, CDR2 YFSETQ. The chain's CDR3 is CASSDRWGGELFF. The CDR3 region has the DNA TGCGCCAGCAGCGACCGTTGGGGCGGGGAGCTGTTTTTT.

V and J are TRBV5-1 and TRBJ2-1, with 11 bases identical to TRBD1. The CDR3 runs to 16 residues. The junction had 5 bases not matched to a gene; V was cut back by 4 bases and J by 2 bases. The germline V gene encodes CDR1 SGHRS and CDR2 YFSETQ. The CDR3 DNA follows: TGCGCCAGCAGCCCTGGGACAGGGGGTACCTACAATGAGCAGTTCTTC. Translation gives CASSPGTGGTYNEQFF.

This chain connects TRBV6-4 to TRBJ2-3; no firm D call. V gave up 6 bases and J gave up 8 bases, with 18 bases separating them. The CDR3 has 14 amino acids. Germline V gene data show CDR1 as MRHNA and CDR2 as SNTAGT. The CDR3 here is CASSATPSKGTQYF. In DNA form, the CDR3 reads TGTGCCAGCAGCGCGACTCCTTCCAAGGGTACGCAGTATTTT.